Sequencing of this T cell receptor (beta chain) was carried out in a study of T cells after yellow fever vaccination. Study results and limitations: Researchers report a weaker secondary response that nonetheless peaked faster, day 5 versus 15. Most clones from primary vaccination were detected again post-booster (approximately 96% CD4, 88% CD8). Overall, a small share of clonotypes was seen in both CD4 and CD8 compartments.

The 5'RACE template-switching step produced TCR cDNA and added a universal primer site and UMIs. MiXCR was run by TCRdb on the 5' RACE reads, yielding one entry per CDR3 protein. Found here are about 260,000 distinct CDR3 sequences, about 3.9% of them singletons; the top ten hold around 20%. This clonotype appeared many times. Its specificity is unknown. The sample here was PBMCs, taken 15 days after the yellow fever booster vaccination. The sequence derives from a man in his late teens or twenties who received the YFV17D yellow fever vaccine.

The CDR3: CSATRQGESYEQYF. The CDR3 bases are TGCAGTGCTACTCGACAGGGGGAGTCCTACGAGCAGTACTTC. The chain uses TRBV20-1 and TRBJ2-7, with TRBD1 identical over 9 bases. The germline V gene encodes CDR1 DFQATT and CDR2 SNEGSKA (reference sequence). J gave up 1 base and V 4 bases, and 5 bases lay outside the gene matches. This CDR3 comprises 14 residues.